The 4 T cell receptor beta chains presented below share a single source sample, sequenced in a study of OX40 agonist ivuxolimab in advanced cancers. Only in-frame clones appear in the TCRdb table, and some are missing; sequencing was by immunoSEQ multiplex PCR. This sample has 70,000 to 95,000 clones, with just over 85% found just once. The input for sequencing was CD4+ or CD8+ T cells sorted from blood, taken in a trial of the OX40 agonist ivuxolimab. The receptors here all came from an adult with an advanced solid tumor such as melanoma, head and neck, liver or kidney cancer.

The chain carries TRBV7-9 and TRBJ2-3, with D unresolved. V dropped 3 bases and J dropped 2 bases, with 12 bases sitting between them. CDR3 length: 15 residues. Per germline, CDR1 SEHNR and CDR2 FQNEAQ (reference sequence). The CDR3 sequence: CASSLLGQITDTQYF. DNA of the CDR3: TGTGCCAGCAGCTTGTTAGGGCAGATCACAGATACGCAGTATTTT. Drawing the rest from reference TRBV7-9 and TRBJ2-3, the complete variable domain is DTGVSQNPRHKITKRGQNVTFRCDPISEHNRLYWYRQTLGQGPEFLTYFQNEAQLEKSRLLSDRFSAERPKGSFSTLEIQRTEQGDSAMYLCASSLLGQITDTQYFGPGTRLTVL.

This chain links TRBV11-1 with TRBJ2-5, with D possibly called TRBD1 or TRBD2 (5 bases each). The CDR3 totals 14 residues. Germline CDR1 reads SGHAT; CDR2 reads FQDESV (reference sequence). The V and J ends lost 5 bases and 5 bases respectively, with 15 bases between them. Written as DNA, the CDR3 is TGTGCCAGCAGCAATAATGGGGGTTGGGAGACCCAGTACTTC. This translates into CASSNNGGWETQYF.

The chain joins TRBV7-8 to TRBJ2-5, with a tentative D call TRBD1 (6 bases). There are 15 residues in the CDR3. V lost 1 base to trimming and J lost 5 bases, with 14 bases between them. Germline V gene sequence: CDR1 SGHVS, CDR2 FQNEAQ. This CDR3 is CASSLGQGMWETQYF. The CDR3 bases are TGTGCCAGCAGCTTAGGGCAGGGGATGTGGGAGACCCAGTACTTC. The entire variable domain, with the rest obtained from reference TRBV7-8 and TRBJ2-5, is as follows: GAGVSQSPRYKVAKRGQDVALRCDPISGHVSLFWYQQALGQGPEFLTYFQNEAQLDKSGLPSDRFFAERPEGSVSTLKIQRTQQEDSAVYLCASSLGQGMWETQYFGPGTRLLVL.

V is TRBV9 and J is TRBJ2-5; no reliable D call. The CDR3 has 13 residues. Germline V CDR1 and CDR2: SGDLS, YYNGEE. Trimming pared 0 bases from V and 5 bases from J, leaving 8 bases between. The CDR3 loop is CASSVAVWETQYF. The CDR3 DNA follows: TGTGCCAGCAGCGTAGCGGTTTGGGAGACCCAGTACTTC.